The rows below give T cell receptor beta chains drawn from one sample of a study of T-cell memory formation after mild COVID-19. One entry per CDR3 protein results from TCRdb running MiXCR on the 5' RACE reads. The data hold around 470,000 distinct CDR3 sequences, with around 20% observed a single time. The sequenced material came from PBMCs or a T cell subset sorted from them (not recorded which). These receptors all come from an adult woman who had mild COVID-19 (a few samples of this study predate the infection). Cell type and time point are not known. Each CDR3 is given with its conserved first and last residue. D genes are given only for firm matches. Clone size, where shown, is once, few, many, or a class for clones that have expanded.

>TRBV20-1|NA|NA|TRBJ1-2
TGCAGTGCCAGGGACATCCTAGAGGCCTTCTATGGCTACACCTTC
CSARDILEAFYGYTF
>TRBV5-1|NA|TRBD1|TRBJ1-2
TGCGCCAGCAGATACTTGAGACAGGGCTATGGCTACACCTTC
CASRYLRQGYGYTF
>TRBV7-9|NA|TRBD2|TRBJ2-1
TGTGCCAGCAGCTCCTGGCGGGAGGCGTACGACAATGAGCAGTTCTTC
CASSSWREAYDNEQFF
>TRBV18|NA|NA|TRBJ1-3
TGTGCCAGCTCACCAACAGATTCTGGAAACACCATATATTTT
CASSPTDSGNTIYF
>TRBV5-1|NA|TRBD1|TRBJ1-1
TGCGCCAGCAGCTTGGCCCCGGACAGGGCGGAAGCTTTCTTT
CASSLAPDRAEAFF
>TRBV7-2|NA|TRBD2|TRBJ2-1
TGTGCCAGCAGCTTATTTAGCGGGGAGTCGCAGTTCTTC
CASSLFSGESQFF
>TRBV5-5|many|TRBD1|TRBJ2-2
TGTGCCAGCAGTCGGGACAGCGCGAACACCGGGGAGCTGTTTTTT
CASSRDSANTGELFF
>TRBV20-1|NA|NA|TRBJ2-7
TGCAGTGCTAGAGGTTATCCGGGGAGTGGCGAGCAGTACTTC
CSARGYPGSGEQYF
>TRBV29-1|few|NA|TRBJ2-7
TGCAGCGCCTGTTTACCGGGAGCCTACGAGCAGTACTTC
CSACLPGAYEQYF
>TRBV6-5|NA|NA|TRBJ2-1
TGTGCCAGGGGGGGGCGGCTAGAGGGCAATGAGCAGTTCTTC
CARGGRLEGNEQFF
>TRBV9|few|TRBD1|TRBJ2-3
TGTGCCAGCAGCGTAGCACAGGGGAGCACAGATACGCAGTATTTT
CASSVAQGSTDTQYF
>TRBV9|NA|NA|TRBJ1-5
TGTGCCAGCAGCGTTGGGGATAGCAATCAGCCCCAGCATTTT
CASSVGDSNQPQHF
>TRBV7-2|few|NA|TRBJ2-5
TGTGCCAGCAGCTTAGCAGGATGGGGCGAAGAGGGCCAGTACTTC
CASSLAGWGEEGQYF
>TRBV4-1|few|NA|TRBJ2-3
TGCGCCAGCAGCCAAACCCCCCCTAGCACAGATACGCAGTATTTT
CASSQTPPSTDTQYF
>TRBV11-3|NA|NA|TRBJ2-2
TGTGCCAGCAGCTCTGTGTCCAGGGATCCGATCGGGGAGCTGTTTTTT
CASSSVSRDPIGELFF
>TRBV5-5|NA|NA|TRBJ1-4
TGTGCCAGCAGCCCCTACAGGGACGGGGAAAAACTGTTTTTT
CASSPYRDGEKLFF
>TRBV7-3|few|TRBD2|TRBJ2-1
TGTGCCAGCAGCTTAGGACTAGCGGGGCTCAATGAGCAGTTCTTC
CASSLGLAGLNEQFF
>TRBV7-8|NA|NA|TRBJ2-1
TGTGCCAGCAGCTTAGTGGGTCCAAAAGGGAATGAGCAGTTCTTC
CASSLVGPKGNEQFF
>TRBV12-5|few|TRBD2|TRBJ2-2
TGTGCTAGTGGGCTAGCGGGGAGCACCGGGGAGCTGTTTTTT
CASGLAGSTGELFF
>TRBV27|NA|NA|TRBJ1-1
TGTGCCAGCAGTTTGCACGGGGGCGGCACTGAAGCTTTCTTT
CASSLHGGGTEAFF
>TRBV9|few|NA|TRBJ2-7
TGTGCCAGCAGCGATGGCCCGAGCTCCTACGAGCAGTACTTC
CASSDGPSSYEQYF
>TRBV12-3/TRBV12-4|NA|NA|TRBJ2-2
TGTGCCAGCAGTTTAGGGACATCGAACACCGGGGAGCTGTCTTTT
CASSLGTSNTGELSF
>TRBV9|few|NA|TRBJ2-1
TGTGCCAGCAGCGTAGCAGGGGGACTAGTGGGCGATGAGCAGTTCTTC
CASSVAGGLVGDEQFF
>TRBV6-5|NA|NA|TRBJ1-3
TGTGCCAGCACCCCTCGACCGGGCTCTGGAAACACCATATATTTT
CASTPRPGSGNTIYF
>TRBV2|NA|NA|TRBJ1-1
TGTGCCAGCAGTGAACTCAGGCCCACTGAAGCTTTCTTT
CASSELRPTEAFF
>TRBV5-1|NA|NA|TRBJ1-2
TGCGCCAGCAGCTTGGGACCCTTAAACTATGGCTACACCTTC
CASSLGPLNYGYTF
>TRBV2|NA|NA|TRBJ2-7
TGTGCCAGCACCCATGGACAGACCTACGAGCAGTACTTC
CASTHGQTYEQYF
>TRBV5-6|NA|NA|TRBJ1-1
TGTGCCAGCACCCCCACAGGGCAAACTGAAGCTTTCTTT
CASTPTGQTEAFF
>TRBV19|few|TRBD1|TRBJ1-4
TGTGCCAGTAGTGCTCAGGGGGCGACGAATGAAAAACTGTTTTTT
CASSAQGATNEKLFF
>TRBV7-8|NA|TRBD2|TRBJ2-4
TGTGCCAGCAGCTTAGTGTCGTCTAGCGGGAGGATTTCCAAAAACATTCAGTACTTC
CASSLVSSSGRISKNIQYF
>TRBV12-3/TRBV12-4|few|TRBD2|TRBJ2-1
TGTGCCAGCAGACCCGAACTAGCGGGAGGCTCGCGTGAGCAGTTCTTC
CASRPELAGGSREQFF
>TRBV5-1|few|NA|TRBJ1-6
TGCGCCAGCAGCGGAGCAGGAAGCGGGGAAAATTCACCCCTCCACTTT
CASSGAGSGENSPLHF
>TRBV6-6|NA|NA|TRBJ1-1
TGTGCCAGCAGCGGCAGGCAGGGCCTGAACACTGAAGCTTTCTTT
CASSGRQGLNTEAFF
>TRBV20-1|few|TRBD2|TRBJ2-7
TGCAGTGCTAGATACAGCGGGAGTCCCTTTGTCGAGCAGTACTTC
CSARYSGSPFVEQYF
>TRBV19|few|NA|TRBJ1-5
TGTGCCAGTAGCCCCCGAGCGTCCTATAGCAATCAGCCCCAGCATTTT
CASSPRASYSNQPQHF
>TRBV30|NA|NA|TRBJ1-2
TGTGCCTCTTTCCCGAACAGGGAAGGAGGCTACACCTTC
CASFPNREGGYTF
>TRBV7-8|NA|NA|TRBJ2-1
TGTGCCAGCAGCTCGGGGCCCGGCGGGCACAATGAGCAGTTCTTC
CASSSGPGGHNEQFF
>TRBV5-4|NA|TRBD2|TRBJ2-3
TGTGCCAGCAGCTTGGCTAGCGGGGGGTCCACAGATACGCAGTATTTT
CASSLASGGSTDTQYF
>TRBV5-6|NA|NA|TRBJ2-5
TGTGCCAGCAGCCCCCGGAGGGAACGAGAGACCCAGTACTTC
CASSPRRERETQYF
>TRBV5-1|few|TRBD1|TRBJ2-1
TGCGCCAGCAGCCCAGGGACAGGGGGTGTCTCCTCCTACAATGAGCAGTTCTTC
CASSPGTGGVSSYNEQFF
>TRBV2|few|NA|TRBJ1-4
TGTGCCAGTTTATCTGGGACTAATGAAAAACTGTTTTTT
CASLSGTNEKLFF
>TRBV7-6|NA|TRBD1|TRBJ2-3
TGTGCCAGCAGCTCAACAGGGGGCTTGGGCACAGATACGCAGTATTTT
CASSSTGGLGTDTQYF
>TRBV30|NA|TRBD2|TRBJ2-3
TGTGCCTGGAGCGGACCCCGGGGGGGAAGGACAGATACGCAGTATTTT
CAWSGPRGGRTDTQYF
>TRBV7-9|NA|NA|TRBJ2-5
TGTGCCAGCGCGCCCAAAGGCCAAGAGACCCAGTACTTC
CASAPKGQETQYF